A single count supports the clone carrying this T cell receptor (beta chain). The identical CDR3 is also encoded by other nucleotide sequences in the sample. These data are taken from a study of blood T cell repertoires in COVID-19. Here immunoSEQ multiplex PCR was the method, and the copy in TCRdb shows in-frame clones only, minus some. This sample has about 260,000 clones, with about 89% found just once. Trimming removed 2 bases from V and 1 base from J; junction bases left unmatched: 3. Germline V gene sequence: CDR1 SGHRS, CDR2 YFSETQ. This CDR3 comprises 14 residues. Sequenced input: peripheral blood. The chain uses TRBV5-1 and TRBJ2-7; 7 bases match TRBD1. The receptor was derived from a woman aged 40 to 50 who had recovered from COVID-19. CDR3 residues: CASSLGTASYEQYF. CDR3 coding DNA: TGCGCCAGCAGCTTAGGGACAGCGTCCTACGAGCAGTACTTC.